These 20 T cell receptor beta chains were sequenced from one sample in a study of T cells in Graves' hyperthyroidism and ophthalmopathy. TCR beta CDR3 regions were amplified from RNA. A first-round RT-PCR of the TCR CDR3 used the HTBI primer set. TCRdb processed the multiplex PCR reads anew with MiXCR; each CDR3 protein has one entry. Here the sample spans 200,000 to 250,000 distinct CDR3 sequences, roughly 15% being singletons. Sequencing was carried out using blood. All receptors come from a woman under 30 with Graves' ophthalmopathy.

This clonotype occurred many times. The rearrangement links TRBV7-6 to TRBJ2-7; D not certain. CDR1 and CDR2 from the germline V gene are SGHVS and FNYEAQ. V was trimmed by 0 bases and J by 3 bases, leaving 18 bases between them. The length of the CDR3 is 17 residues. CDR3 region: CASSLADMYGVGYEQYF. In DNA form, the CDR3 reads TGTGCCAGCAGCTTAGCCGATATGTACGGAGTGGGCTACGAGCAGTACTTC.

This clonotype has a count of ten or more. V gene TRBV12-3 or TRBV12-4 combines with J gene TRBJ1-1, with D hard to call. The CDR3 has 13 residues. Between the trimmed V and J ends, which lost 6 bases and 3 bases, there was a span of 11 bases. CDR3 amino acids: CASSEDPDTEAFF. The CDR3 nucleotides are TGTGCCAGCAGCGAAGACCCAGACACTGAAGCTTTCTTT.

This clonotype was found many times. The J gene is TRBJ2-3, the V gene TRBV15; D is possibly TRBD2 (6 bases). The CDR3 is 13 residues long. V was trimmed by 3 bases and J by 3 bases, leaving 7 bases between them. CDR1 is LNHNV and CDR2 is YYDKDF in the germline V gene (reference sequence). CDR3 nucleotides: TGTGCCACCAGCAGGGAGGGAACAGATACGCAGTATTTT. This sequence encodes CATSREGTDTQYF. Looking up the rest from reference TRBV15 and TRBJ2-3 gives the full variable domain: DAMVIQNPRYQVTQFGKPVTLSCSQTLNHNVMYWYQQKSSQAPKLLFHYYDKDFNNEADTPDNFQSRRPNTSFCFLDIRSPGLGDTAMYLCATSREGTDTQYFGPGTRLTVL.

The sample holds many counts of this clonotype. The rearrangement links TRBV12-3 or TRBV12-4 to TRBJ1-2; 7 bases map to TRBD1. The ends lost 6 bases at V and 3 bases at J; junction bases unmatched: 7. This CDR3 has 14 residues. The CDR3 bases are TGTGCCAGCAGACGACAGGGACTGGACTATGGCTACACCTTC. This codes for CASRRQGLDYGYTF.

The DNA of the CDR3 is TGTGCCAGCAGCCAAGAAGGTACGGGCTACACGCAGTATTTT. Translation: CASSQEGTGYTQYF. The chain couples TRBV4-2 to TRBJ2-3; D is ambiguous. Trimming took 0 bases from V and 9 from J, leaving 13 bases between them. This CDR3 comprises 14 residues. Germline-derived CDR1 and CDR2 are LGHNA and YNFKEQ.

This clonotype was detected many times. The chain is built from TRBV28 and TRBJ2-7, with D possibly TRBD1 on 6 matching bases. Trimming pared 6 bases from V and 3 bases from J, leaving 12 bases between. The germline gives CDR1 MDHEN, CDR2 SYDVKM. The CDR3 contains 13 residues. This CDR3 reads CASSPGHHYEQYF. For the CDR3, the DNA is TGTGCCAGCAGCCCGGGACACCACTACGAGCAGTACTTC.

This clonotype was recorded many times. The chain joins TRBV20-1 to TRBJ1-4; D perhaps matches TRBD1 (5 bases). The CDR3 covers 13 residues. CDR1 and CDR2 (germline): DFQATT, SNEGSKA (reference sequence). The ends were cut back, 6 bases at V and 7 bases at J, with 15 bases in the middle. CDR3 amino acids: CSATDWRGEKLFF. Written as DNA, the CDR3 is TGCAGTGCCACGGACTGGAGGGGTGAAAAACTGTTTTTT.

This clonotype has at least ten counts. The chain recombines TRBV6-1 with TRBJ1-2, with 8 bases fitting TRBD1. The CDR3 totals 15 residues. Germline assignment: CDR1 MNHNS and CDR2 SASEGT. V gave up 6 bases and J gave up 7 bases; unmatched junction bases: 13. CDR3 amino acids: CASSRLTGATGGYTF. The CDR3 DNA sequence: TGTGCCAGCAGCCGCCTGACAGGGGCAACGGGTGGCTACACCTTC.

There are a few counts of this clonotype. This rearrangement joins TRBV27 to TRBJ1-3, with D tentatively TRBD1 (5 bases). V lost 3 bases to trimming and J lost 4 bases, with 7 bases between them. Germline CDR1 is MNHEY and CDR2 is SMNVEV (reference sequence). CDR3 size: 13 residues. CDR3 in DNA: TGTGCCAGCAGTTTTTACAGGGGAAACACCATATATTTT. As protein: CASSFYRGNTIYF.

This clonotype was detected many times. The chain uses TRBV3-1 and TRBJ1-6; D is unresolved. Germline V gene data show CDR1 as LGHDT and CDR2 as YNNKEL (reference sequence). V lost 4 bases and J lost 8, with 12 bases in between. This CDR3 is built from 14 residues. The CDR3 sequence is CASSRTKLDSPLHF. The CDR3 coding sequence is TGTGCCAGCAGCCGAACAAAGCTGGATTCACCCCTCCACTTT.

This clonotype was observed a handful of times. The V gene is TRBV19, the J gene TRBJ2-1; 8 nucleotides line up with TRBD1. J lost 7 bases, V lost 4 bases, and 3 bases had no gene match. Germline-derived CDR1 and CDR2 are LNHDA and SQIVND (reference sequence). There are 13 residues in the CDR3. The CDR3 sequence: CASSTRTGNEQFF. CDR3 nucleotides: TGTGCCAGTAGTACTAGGACAGGGAATGAGCAGTTCTTC.

This clonotype occurred many times. This rearrangement joins TRBV28 to TRBJ1-2; D gene uncertain. This CDR3 has 14 amino acids. Germline assignment: CDR1 MDHEN and CDR2 SYDVKM. The ends were cut back, 6 bases at V and 4 bases at J, with 15 bases in the middle. CDR3 coding DNA: TGTGCCAGCAGCCGAGACCAAAATCCCTATGGCTACACCTTC. It codes for CASSRDQNPYGYTF.

This clonotype was seen repeatedly, ten times or more. V is TRBV20-1 and J is TRBJ1-2; the match to TRBD1 covers 10 bases. V lost 4 bases and J lost 4; bases outside the gene matches: 24. CDR3 length: 20 residues. The germline V gene has CDR1 DFQATT and CDR2 SNEGSKA (reference sequence). CDR3 sequence: CSANPPRQPGQGLFTYGYTF. CDR3 in DNA: TGCAGTGCTAACCCACCTCGCCAACCGGGACAGGGGCTGTTCACCTATGGCTACACCTTC.

The V and J genes are TRBV28 and TRBJ1-5; TRBD1 matches 12 bases. This CDR3 comprises 18 residues. Germline V gives CDR1 MDHEN, CDR2 SYDVKM. J lost 2 bases, V lost 4 bases, and 9 bases had no gene match. The CDR3 DNA reads as TGTGCCAGCAGTTCTCTCGGGACAGGGGGCGACGGCAATCAGCCCCAGCATTTT. The encoded protein is CASSSLGTGGDGNQPQHF.

The chain uses TRBV20-1 and TRBJ1-2; 11 bases map to TRBD1. V was clipped by 7 bases and J by 8 bases; unmatched bases: 6. The CDR3 totals 12 residues. CDR1 is DFQATT and CDR2 is SNEGSKA in the germline V gene (reference sequence). The CDR3 reads CSVTGTGGGYTF. The CDR3 DNA follows: TGCAGTGTCACCGGGACAGGGGGAGGCTACACCTTC.

This clonotype was observed many times. The CDR3 sequence: CSARRDNQNDLYGYTF. The DNA for the CDR3 is TGCAGTGCCCGACGGGATAACCAAAATGACCTCTATGGCTACACCTTC. This rearrangement joins TRBV20-1 to TRBJ1-2; D is unresolved. Per germline, CDR1 DFQATT and CDR2 SNEGSKA (reference sequence). Trimming stripped 6 bases from V and 4 bases from J, with 24 bases between. The CDR3 totals 16 residues.

With regard to this clonotype: This could be a read error, since a much larger clone is one nucleotide away. CDR3 amino acids: CASSMDTMEQYF. The CDR3 DNA reads as TGTGCCAGTAGTATGGATACAATGGAGCAGTACTTC. V usage is TRBV19 and J usage is TRBJ2-1; D is ambiguous. The end of the DNA is better explained by TRBJ2-7, so the J call may be wrong. Germline CDR1 is LNHDA and CDR2 is SQIVND (reference sequence). This CDR3 region has 12 residues.

The chain couples TRBV12-3 or TRBV12-4 to TRBJ2-1, with a tentative D call TRBD1 (6 bases). The V end lost 0 bases, the J end lost 5 bases, and 8 bases lay between the germline ends. The CDR3 contains 14 residues. CDR3 nucleotide sequence: TGTGCCAGCAGTTTAGCGGGGGCAGACAATGAGCAGTTCTTC. It encodes CASSLAGADNEQFF.

The chain uses TRBV6-1 and TRBJ2-1, with D perhaps TRBD1 (5 bases). Trimming stripped 2 bases from V and 7 bases from J, with 12 bases between. Germline CDR1 MNHNS, CDR2 SASEGT. The CDR3 is made up of 14 amino acids. The CDR3 DNA follows: TGTGCCAGCAGTGAAAGGGCCAGGGCTAATGAGCAGTTCTTC. Translating it yields CASSERARANEQFF.

This clonotype was found a few times. V is TRBV6-1 and J is TRBJ2-7; D may be TRBD1 (5 bases). The length of the CDR3 is 15 residues. CDR1 and CDR2 (germline): MNHNS, SASEGT. V was cut by 6 bases and J by 2 bases, with 17 bases left in between. The CDR3 region is CASSYRNGRAYEQYF. CDR3 coding DNA: TGTGCCAGCAGCTACAGGAACGGCAGGGCCTACGAGCAGTACTTC.